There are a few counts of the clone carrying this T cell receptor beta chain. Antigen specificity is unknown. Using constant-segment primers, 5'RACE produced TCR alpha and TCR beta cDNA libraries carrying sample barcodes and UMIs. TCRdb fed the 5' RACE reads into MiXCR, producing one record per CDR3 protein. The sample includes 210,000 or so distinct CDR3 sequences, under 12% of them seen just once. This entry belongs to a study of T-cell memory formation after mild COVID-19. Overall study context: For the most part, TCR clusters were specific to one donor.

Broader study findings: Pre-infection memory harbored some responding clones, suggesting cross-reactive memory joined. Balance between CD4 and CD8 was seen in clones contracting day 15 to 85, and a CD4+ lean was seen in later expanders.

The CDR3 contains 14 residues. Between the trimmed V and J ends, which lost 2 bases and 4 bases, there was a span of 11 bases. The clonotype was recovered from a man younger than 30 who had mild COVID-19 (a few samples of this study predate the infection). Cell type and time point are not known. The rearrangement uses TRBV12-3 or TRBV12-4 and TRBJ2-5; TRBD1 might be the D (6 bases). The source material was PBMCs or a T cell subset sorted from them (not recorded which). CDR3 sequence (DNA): TGTGCCAGCAGTTTATGGGGGCGAGGAGAGACCCAGTACTTC. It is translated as CASSLWGRGETQYF.